This T cell receptor beta chain was recovered during a study of cytomegalovirus exposure and HLA in healthy donors. Study outcomes and limitations: With later analysis, a missense DCLRE1C variant became linked to TCR beta V- and J-gene trimming.

Concerning this clone itself: Antigen unknown.

CDR3 length equals 16 residues. With V trimmed by 5 bases and J by 0 bases, 10 bases remained unmatched. Germline CDR1 PRHDT, CDR2 FYEKMQ (reference sequence). In the PCR, 60 Vbeta and 13 Jbeta primers were used. Sequencing was performed with immunoSEQ multiplex PCR; in TCRdb, only in-frame clones are kept and a portion is missing. The table for this sample gives tens of thousands of clones. This receptor was obtained from a human donor in good health. The chain carries TRBV13 and TRBJ2-7, with 7 bases matching TRBD2. Sample: PBMCs. The CDR3 region is CASSPTSSRSSYEQYF. For the CDR3, the DNA is TGTGCCAGCAGCCCGACTAGCTCACGTAGCTCCTACGAGCAGTACTTC.